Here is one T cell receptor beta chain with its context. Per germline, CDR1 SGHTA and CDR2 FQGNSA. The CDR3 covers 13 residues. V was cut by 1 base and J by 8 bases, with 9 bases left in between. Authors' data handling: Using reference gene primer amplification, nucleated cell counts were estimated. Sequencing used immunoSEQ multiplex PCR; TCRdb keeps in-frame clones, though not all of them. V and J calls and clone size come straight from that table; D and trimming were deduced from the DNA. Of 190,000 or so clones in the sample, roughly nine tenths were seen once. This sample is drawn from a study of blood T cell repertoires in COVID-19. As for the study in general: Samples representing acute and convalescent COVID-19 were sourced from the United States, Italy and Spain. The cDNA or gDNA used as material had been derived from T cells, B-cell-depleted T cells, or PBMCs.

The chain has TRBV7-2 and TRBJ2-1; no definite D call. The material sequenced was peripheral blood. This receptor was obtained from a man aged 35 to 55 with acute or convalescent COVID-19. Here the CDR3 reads CASSLVWRDEQFF. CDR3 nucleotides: TGTGCCAGCAGCTTAGTGTGGAGAGATGAGCAGTTCTTC.